This T cell receptor (beta chain) was captured in a study of cytomegalovirus exposure and HLA in healthy donors. PCR was performed using 60 Vbeta and 13 Jbeta primers. Sequenced by immunoSEQ multiplex PCR; TCRdb stores in-frame clones only, minus some. The repertoire includes around 100,000 clones, around three quarters of them detected once, and 3.1% sits in the top ten. This CDR3 is built from 13 residues. CDR1 is SEHNR, CDR2 FQNEAQ, per germline (reference sequence). V was trimmed by 8 bases and J by 4 bases, leaving 11 bases between them. This receptor was obtained from a woman between 40 and 50 years old in good health and CMV-seronegative. V and J are TRBV7-9 and TRBJ1-4; D is unclear. Material for sequencing was PBMCs. CDR3 sequence reads: CASYRLNNEKLFF. CDR3 sequence (DNA): TGTGCCAGCTATAGACTTAATAATGAAAAACTGTTTTTT.